The rows below give T cell receptor beta chains drawn from one sample of a study of T-cell reconstitution after alpha-beta-depleted transplantation in children. In TCRdb, the PCR reads were re-called with MiXCR into one record per CDR3 protein. The sample lists about 590,000 distinct CDR3 sequences, 10% to 15% seen once, with 2% to 2.5% in the top ten. Material: PBMCs, mostly from graft donor cells, obtained 360 days after TCRalphabeta/CD19-depleted stem cell transplant. The receptor set was obtained from a male patient between 5 and 17 years old who had a stem cell transplant for acute myeloid leukemia, so the T cells may come from the graft donor. Each CDR3 is given with its conserved first and last residue. A D gene is named only where the DNA matches it firmly. For some rows the clone size is stated as once, few or many, or as a class when expanded; others skip it.

v_call	clone_size	j_call	cdr3_length	d_call	cdr3_nt	cdr3_aa
TRBV7-1	-	TRBJ2-7	13	-	TGTGCCAGCAGCTCGGGGGTACCCTACGAGCAGTACTTC	CASSSGVPYEQYF
TRBV7-2	few	TRBJ2-7	14	-	TGTGCCAGCAGCCAAGGAACCGGGACCACGAAGCAGTACTTC	CASSQGTGTTKQYF
TRBV18	many	TRBJ2-2	16	-	TGTGCCAGCTCACTGAGTGGGCAGTTCAACACCGGGGAGCTGTTTTTT	CASSLSGQFNTGELFF
TRBV24-1	few	TRBJ2-1	16	-	TGTGCCACCAGTGATCCCCGCCCCAGCTCCTACAATGAGCAGTTCTTC	CATSDPRPSSYNEQFF
TRBV10-3	few	TRBJ2-1	12	-	TGTGCCATCAGTCTCGGACTCAACGAGCAGTTCTTC	CAISLGLNEQFF
TRBV5-1	few	TRBJ2-5	15	-	TGCGCCAGCAGCTTGAGTCAGGGGCGCAGGGAGACCCAGTACTTC	CASSLSQGRRETQYF
TRBV12-3/TRBV12-4	few	TRBJ1-2	14	-	TGTGCCAGCAGTTTCCAGGGAAGGAACTATGGCTACACCTTC	CASSFQGRNYGYTF
TRBV2	few	TRBJ1-6	8	-	TGTGCCAGCAGGCCCTATCACTTT	CASRPYHF
TRBV18	few	TRBJ2-7	15	-	TGTGCCAGCTCACCTGGGCTGCCGGGTCCCTACGAGCAGTACTTC	CASSPGLPGPYEQYF
TRBV7-4	-	TRBJ1-6	13	TRBD1	TGTGCCAGCGGGACAGGGGTGAATTCACCCCTCCACTTT	CASGTGVNSPLHF
TRBV6-5	many	TRBJ2-5	16	-	TGTGCCAGCAGTTACTCGACGGAGGGACAGCAAGAGACCCAGTACTTC	CASSYSTEGQQETQYF
TRBV3-1	many	TRBJ2-1	15	TRBD2	TGTGCCAGCAGTCTTCTAGCGGGAGCTGTCGGTGAGCAGTTCTTC	CASSLLAGAVGEQFF
TRBV27	few	TRBJ2-7	15	TRBD2	TGTGCCAGCAGTTTAGGAGCGGGAATCTCCTACGAGCAGTACTTC	CASSLGAGISYEQYF
TRBV5-1	-	TRBJ2-7	16	-	TGCGCCAGCAAAATCTCGGAGACCTTCCATACCTACGAGCAGTACTTC	CASKISETFHTYEQYF
TRBV28	-	TRBJ2-3	16	TRBD2	TGTGCCAGCAGCTTCTCGACTAGCGGGGTTGTAGATACGCAGTATTTT	CASSFSTSGVVDTQYF
TRBV24-1	few	TRBJ1-5	15	TRBD1	TGTGCCGTCGCGGGCAGGGGGCTAGGGAATCAGCCCCAGCATTTT	CAVAGRGLGNQPQHF
TRBV30	few	TRBJ1-5	14	TRBD1	TGTGCCTGGCAACAGGGGGCGAGCAATCAGCCCCAGCATTTT	CAWQQGASNQPQHF
TRBV20-1	-	TRBJ2-7	14	TRBD2	TGCAGTGCTAGCGGAGCGGGAGGCCTTTACGAGCAGTACTTC	CSASGAGGLYEQYF
TRBV6-4	once	TRBJ2-7	15	TRBD2	TGTGCCAGCTGGAGCTGGGGGGGAGAAGGCTACGAGCAGTACTTC	CASWSWGGEGYEQYF
TRBV14	few	TRBJ2-7	14	-	TGTGCCAGCAGCCAAACAGGCCCCGTTTACGAGCAGTACTTC	CASSQTGPVYEQYF
TRBV24-1	few	TRBJ2-1	20	TRBD2	TGTGCCACCAGTGACCCCGTGGGGGGGAGGCTTGGACTAGCGGACAATGAGCAGTTCTTC	CATSDPVGGRLGLADNEQFF
TRBV12-3/TRBV12-4	many	TRBJ2-5	15	TRBD2	TGTGCCAGCAGCCTTGGACTAGCACACTGGGAGACCCAGTACTTC	CASSLGLAHWETQYF
TRBV6-1	-	TRBJ2-2	13	-	TGTGCCAGCACAACCTTGAATACCGGGGAGCTGTTTTTT	CASTTLNTGELFF